This T cell receptor beta chain is drawn from a study of T-cell reconstitution after alpha-beta-depleted transplantation in children. This clonotype was recorded many times. Unique molecular identifiers were incorporated during preparation of the TCRbeta library. One entry per CDR3 protein results from TCRdb running MiXCR on the PCR reads. The sample records 190,000 or so distinct CDR3 sequences, roughly 7.5% being singletons. The source was PBMCs from the stem cell graft donor, collected from the stem cell graft. The clonotype comes from a human donor who donated a stem cell graft to a child with Wiskott-Aldrich syndrome.

For the CDR3, the DNA is TGTGCCAGCTTGGGCCCGACAGGGAGTATTAGCTCCTACAATGAGCAGTTCTTC. Translated, it gives CASLGPTGSISSYNEQFF. The V gene is TRBV12-3 or TRBV12-4, the J gene TRBJ2-1; TRBD1 aligns across 7 bases. V trimming: 8 bases; J trimming: 0 bases; junction bases outside the gene matches: 16. This CDR3 contains 18 residues.